This paragraph reports one T cell receptor (beta chain). This sample is drawn from a study of TIL therapy for anti-PD-1-resistant metastatic lung cancer. The libraries were made with immunoSEQ v3. The protocol was immunoSEQ multiplex PCR, while the TCRdb copy is restricted to in-frame clones and leaves out a portion. The sample holds approximately 92,000 clones, about three fifths seen once. This sample's time point: pre-treatment sample, taken before nivolumab and TIL therapy. Tumor tissue came from excised metastases, mostly pleural nodules or supraclavicular lymph nodes. Germline CDR1 SGHNT, CDR2 YYREEE (reference sequence). This CDR3 contains 15 residues. V lost 0 bases and J lost 3; bases outside the gene matches: 0.

This clonotype was sampled from a person aged 25 to 80 with non-small cell lung cancer. This chain joins TRBV5-4 and TRBJ2-6; TRBD1 matches 7 bases. This specimen was tumor tissue, taken at baseline. The CDR3 loop is CASSLAGGGANVLTF. The DNA for the CDR3 is TGTGCCAGCAGCTTGGCAGGGGGTGGGGCCAACGTCCTGACTTTC.